A selection of T cell receptor beta chains follows, all from one sample in a study of blood T cells in healthy people across ages. In TCRdb, the 5' RACE reads were re-called with MiXCR into one record per CDR3 protein. The sample has some 1.6 million distinct CDR3 sequences; about 35% are singletons. Sequencing was done on a sample of blood. The origin of the receptors is a woman aged 25-40 years in good health. Both conserved end residues are part of each CDR3. A D gene is named only where the DNA matches it firmly.

v_call,d_call,cdr3_aa
TRBV11-1,TRBD1,CASSTWTGADEQYF
TRBV5-5,NA,CASSPTGEGTAEHYEQYF
TRBV20-1,NA,CSAAGTDSGTQYF
TRBV6-1,NA,CASFRVRSTEAFF
TRBV27,NA,CASSGAGLFQDEQFF
TRBV9,NA,CASSTDLGRDEAFF
TRBV20-1,TRBD2,CSAAVAGGQSSYNEQFF
TRBV9,NA,CASSQENSPLHF
TRBV20-1,NA,CSARGIEAFF
TRBV27,TRBD2,CASSLEGAGLDTQYF
TRBV5-1,NA,CASSQVNGGNTEAFF
TRBV28,NA,CASSNSRWEGNQPQHF
TRBV12-3/TRBV12-4,NA,CASSLFRDGTQYF
TRBV28,TRBD2,CASSSPSGTSSYEQYF
TRBV5-1,NA,CASSLPADGYTF
TRBV11-2,NA,CASSLGSHGGWETQYF
TRBV6-2/TRBV6-3,NA,CASRDSSTDTQYF